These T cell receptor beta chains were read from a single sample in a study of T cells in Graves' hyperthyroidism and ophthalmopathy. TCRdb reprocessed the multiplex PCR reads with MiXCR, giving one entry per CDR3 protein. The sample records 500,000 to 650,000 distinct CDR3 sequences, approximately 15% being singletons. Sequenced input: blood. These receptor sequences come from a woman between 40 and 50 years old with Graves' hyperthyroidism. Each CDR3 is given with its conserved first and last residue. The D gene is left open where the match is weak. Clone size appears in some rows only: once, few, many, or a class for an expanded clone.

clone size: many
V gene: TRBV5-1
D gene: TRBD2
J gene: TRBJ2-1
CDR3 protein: CASSLNRLAANEQFF
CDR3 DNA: TGCGCCAGCAGCTTGAATAGACTAGCGGCCAATGAGCAGTTCTTC

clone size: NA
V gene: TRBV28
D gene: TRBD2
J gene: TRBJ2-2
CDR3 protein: CASSPLIGTSGSKTGELFF
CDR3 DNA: TGTGCCAGCAGCCCATTGATTGGGACTAGCGGGAGTAAAACCGGGGAGCTGTTTTTT

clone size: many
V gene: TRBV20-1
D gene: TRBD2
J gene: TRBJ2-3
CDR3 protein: CSARDLAGGTDTQYF
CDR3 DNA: TGCAGTGCTAGAGATTTGGCGGGAGGCACAGATACGCAGTATTTT

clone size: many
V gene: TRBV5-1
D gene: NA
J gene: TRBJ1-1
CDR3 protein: CASSLEGSEAFF
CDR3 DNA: TGCGCCAGCAGCTTGGAAGGGTCAGAAGCTTTCTTT

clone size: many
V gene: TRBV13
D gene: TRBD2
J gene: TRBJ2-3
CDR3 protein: CASSLVPAGTDTQYF
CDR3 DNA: TGTGCCAGCAGCTTAGTTCCAGCGGGAACAGATACGCAGTATTTT

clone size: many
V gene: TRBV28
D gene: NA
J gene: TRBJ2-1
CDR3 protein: CASRRGSYNEQFF
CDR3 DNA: TGTGCCAGCAGACGCGGATCTTACAATGAGCAGTTCTTC

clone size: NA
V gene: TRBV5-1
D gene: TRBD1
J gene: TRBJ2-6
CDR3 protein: CASRQGSSGANVLTF
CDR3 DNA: TGCGCCAGCAGACAGGGGAGCTCTGGGGCCAACGTCCTGACTTTC

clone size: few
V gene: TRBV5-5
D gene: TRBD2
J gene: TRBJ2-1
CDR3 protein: CASSPRGLINEQFF
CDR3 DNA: TGTGCCAGCAGTCCTAGGGGACTAATCAATGAGCAGTTCTTC

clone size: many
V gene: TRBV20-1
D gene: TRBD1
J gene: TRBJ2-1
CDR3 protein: CSARDLGQGSYNEQFF
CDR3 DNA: TGCAGTGCTAGAGATTTGGGACAGGGGTCCTACAATGAGCAGTTCTTC

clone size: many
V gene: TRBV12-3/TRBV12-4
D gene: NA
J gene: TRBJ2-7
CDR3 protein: CASSFGGEQYF
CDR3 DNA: TGTGCCAGCAGTTTTGGGGGCGAGCAGTACTTC

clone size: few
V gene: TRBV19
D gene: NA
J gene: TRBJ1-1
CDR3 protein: CASRSIGGRTMNTEAFF
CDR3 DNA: TGTGCCAGTAGAAGTATCGGGGGGCGGACAATGAACACTGAAGCTTTCTTT

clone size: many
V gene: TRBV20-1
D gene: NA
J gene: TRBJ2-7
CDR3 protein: CSARRGNEQYF
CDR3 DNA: TGCAGTGCTAGGCGCGGGAACGAGCAGTACTTC

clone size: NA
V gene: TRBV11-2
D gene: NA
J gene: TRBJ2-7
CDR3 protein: CASSLDGTPEQYF
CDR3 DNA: TGTGCCAGCAGCTTAGATGGCACCCCCGAGCAGTACTTC

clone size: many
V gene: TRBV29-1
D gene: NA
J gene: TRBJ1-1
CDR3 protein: CSVNTGRTEAFF
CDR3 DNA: TGCAGCGTTAACACGGGGAGGACTGAAGCTTTCTTT

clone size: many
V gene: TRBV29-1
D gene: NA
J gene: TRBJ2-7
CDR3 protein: CSVEEKPGRYEQYF
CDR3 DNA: TGCAGCGTTGAAGAGAAACCGGGCCGCTACGAGCAGTACTTC

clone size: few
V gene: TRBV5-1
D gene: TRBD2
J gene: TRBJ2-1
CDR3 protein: CASKLLAGDEQFF
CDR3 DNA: TGCGCCAGCAAGTTACTAGCGGGCGATGAGCAGTTCTTC

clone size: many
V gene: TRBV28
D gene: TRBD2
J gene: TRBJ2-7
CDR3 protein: CASSLGSGSVSYEQYF
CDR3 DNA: TGTGCCAGCAGTTTGGGTAGCGGGAGTGTCTCCTACGAGCAGTACTTC

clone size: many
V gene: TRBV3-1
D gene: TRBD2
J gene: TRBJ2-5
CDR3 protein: CASSQRVAGSRTQYF
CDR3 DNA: TGTGCCAGCAGCCAACGAGTAGCGGGGAGCCGGACCCAGTACTTC

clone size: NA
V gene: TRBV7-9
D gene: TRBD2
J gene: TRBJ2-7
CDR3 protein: CASNSGTSGRGRGYEQYF
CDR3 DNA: TGTGCCAGCAACTCCGGGACTAGCGGGAGAGGTAGGGGTTACGAGCAGTACTTC

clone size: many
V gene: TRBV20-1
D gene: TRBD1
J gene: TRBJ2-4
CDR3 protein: CSAKTGGKNIQYF
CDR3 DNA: TGCAGTGCTAAGACAGGGGGGAAAAACATTCAGTACTTC

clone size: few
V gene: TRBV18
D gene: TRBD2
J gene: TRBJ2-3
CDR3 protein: CASSPRSGGETDTQYF
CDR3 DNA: TGTGCCAGCTCACCTCGATCGGGAGGTGAGACAGATACGCAGTATTTT

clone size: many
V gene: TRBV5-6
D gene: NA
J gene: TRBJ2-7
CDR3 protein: CASSLLVVAKDEQYF
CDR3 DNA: TGTGCCAGCAGCTTGTTAGTGGTGGCGAAGGACGAGCAGTACTTC

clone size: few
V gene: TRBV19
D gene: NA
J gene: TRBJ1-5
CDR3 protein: CASSKSNQPQHF
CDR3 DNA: TGTGCCAGTAGTAAAAGCAATCAGCCCCAGCATTTT

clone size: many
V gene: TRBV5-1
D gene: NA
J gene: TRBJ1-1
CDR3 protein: CASSTSDTEAFF
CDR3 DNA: TGCGCCAGCAGCACCTCGGACACTGAAGCTTTCTTT

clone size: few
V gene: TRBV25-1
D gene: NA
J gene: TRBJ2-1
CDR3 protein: CASGPGPINNEQFF
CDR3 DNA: TGTGCCAGCGGCCCGGGACCGATAAACAATGAGCAGTTCTTC

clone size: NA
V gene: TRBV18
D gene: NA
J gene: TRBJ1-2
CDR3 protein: CASSQGYGYGYTF
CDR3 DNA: TGTGCCAGCTCCCAAGGGTACGGCTATGGCTACACCTTC

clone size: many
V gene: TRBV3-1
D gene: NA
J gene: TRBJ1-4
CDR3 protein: CASSQDTSGEKLFF
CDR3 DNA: TGTGCCAGCAGCCAAGATACCTCGGGTGAAAAACTGTTTTTT

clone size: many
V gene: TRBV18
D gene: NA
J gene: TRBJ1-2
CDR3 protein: CASSPPQGNYGYTF
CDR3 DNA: TGTGCCAGCTCACCACCGCAGGGGAACTATGGCTACACCTTC

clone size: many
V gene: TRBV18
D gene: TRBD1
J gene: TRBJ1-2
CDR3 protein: CASSPTRPTGRESYGYTF
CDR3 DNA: TGTGCCAGCTCACCAACGAGACCGACAGGGAGGGAGAGCTATGGCTACACCTTC

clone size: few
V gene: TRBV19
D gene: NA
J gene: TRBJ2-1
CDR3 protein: CASRVDPSWEEQFF
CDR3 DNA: TGTGCCAGTAGAGTCGACCCCTCTTGGGAAGAGCAGTTCTTC

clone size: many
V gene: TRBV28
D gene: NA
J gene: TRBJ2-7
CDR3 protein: CASSLEEPYEQYF
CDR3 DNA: TGTGCCAGCAGTTTAGAGGAGCCCTACGAGCAGTACTTC

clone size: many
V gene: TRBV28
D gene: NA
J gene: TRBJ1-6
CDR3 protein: CASSSTGRRSPLHF
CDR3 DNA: TGTGCCAGCAGTTCTACAGGGCGGCGTTCACCCCTCCACTTT

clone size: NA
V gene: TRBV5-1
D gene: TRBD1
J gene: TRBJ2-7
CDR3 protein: CASSAGTGINEQYF
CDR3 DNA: TGCGCCAGCAGCGCCGGGACAGGGATCAACGAGCAGTACTTC

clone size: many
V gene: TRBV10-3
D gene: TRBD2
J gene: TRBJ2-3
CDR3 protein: CAISEPLAGGTDTQYF
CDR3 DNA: TGTGCCATCAGTGAGCCCCTAGCGGGAGGGACAGATACGCAGTATTTT

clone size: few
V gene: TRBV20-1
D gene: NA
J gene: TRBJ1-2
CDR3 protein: CSAGTGGSAYGYTF
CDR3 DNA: TGCAGTGCTGGGACTGGGGGTTCGGCCTATGGCTACACCTTC

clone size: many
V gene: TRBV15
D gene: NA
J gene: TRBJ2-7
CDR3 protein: CATSREGGLYEQYF
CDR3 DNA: TGTGCCACCAGCAGGGAAGGCGGGTTATACGAGCAGTACTTC

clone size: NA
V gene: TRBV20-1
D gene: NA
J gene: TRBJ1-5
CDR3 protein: CSARAGGAFPNQPQHF
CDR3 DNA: TGCAGTGCTAGAGCGGGGGGGGCATTCCCCAATCAGCCCCAGCATTTT

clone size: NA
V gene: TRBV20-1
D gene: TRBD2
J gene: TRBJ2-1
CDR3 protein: CSAPTSGRADEQFF
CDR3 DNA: TGCAGTGCCCCGACTAGCGGGAGGGCGGATGAGCAGTTCTTC

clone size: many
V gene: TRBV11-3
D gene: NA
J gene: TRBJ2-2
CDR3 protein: CASSLSEGLFETGELFF
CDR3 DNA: TGTGCCAGCAGCTTATCCGAGGGCCTGTTCGAAACCGGGGAGCTGTTTTTT

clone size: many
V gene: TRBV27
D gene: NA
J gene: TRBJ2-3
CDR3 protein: CASSSTGTLPPDTQYF
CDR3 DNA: TGTGCCAGCAGTTCGACCGGGACTCTTCCCCCAGATACGCAGTATTTT

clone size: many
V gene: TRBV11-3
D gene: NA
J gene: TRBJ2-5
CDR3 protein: CASSLPDRETQYF
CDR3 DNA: TGTGCCAGCAGCCTACCGGACAGAGAGACCCAGTACTTC

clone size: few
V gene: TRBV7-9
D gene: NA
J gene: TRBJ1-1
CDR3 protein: CASSLSGEAFF
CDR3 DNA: TGTGCCAGCAGCTTATCAGGTGAAGCTTTCTTT

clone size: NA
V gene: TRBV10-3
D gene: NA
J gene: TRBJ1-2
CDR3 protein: CAIMGGGGSYTF
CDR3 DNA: TGTGCCATCATGGGGGGAGGCGGTAGCTACACCTTC

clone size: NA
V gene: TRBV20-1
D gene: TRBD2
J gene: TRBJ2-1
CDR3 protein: CSARDVTSGRALSYNEQFF
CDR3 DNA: TGCAGTGCTAGAGACGTGACTAGCGGGAGGGCATTATCCTACAATGAGCAGTTCTTC

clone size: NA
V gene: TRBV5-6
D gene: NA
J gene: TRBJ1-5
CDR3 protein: CASSLWLPNQPQHF
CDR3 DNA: TGTGCCAGCAGCTTGTGGTTACCGAATCAGCCCCAGCATTTT

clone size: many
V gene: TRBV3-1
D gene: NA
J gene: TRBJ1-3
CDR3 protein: CASSSPGSGNTIYF
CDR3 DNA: TGTGCCAGCAGTTCCCCGGGGTCTGGAAACACCATATATTTT

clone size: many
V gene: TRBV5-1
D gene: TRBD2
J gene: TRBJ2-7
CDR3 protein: CASSLILADYEQYF
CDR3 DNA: TGCGCCAGCAGCTTGATCCTAGCGGACTACGAGCAGTACTTC

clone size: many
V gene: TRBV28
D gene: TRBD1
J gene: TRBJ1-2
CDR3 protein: CASSLRGPNYGYTF
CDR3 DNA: TGTGCCAGCAGTTTGAGGGGGCCTAACTATGGCTACACCTTC

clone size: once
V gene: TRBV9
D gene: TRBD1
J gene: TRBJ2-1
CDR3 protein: CASSEGPEGTGRPYEQFF
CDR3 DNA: TGTGCCAGCAGCGAGGGTCCCGAGGGGACAGGGAGGCCCTACGAGCAGTTCTTC

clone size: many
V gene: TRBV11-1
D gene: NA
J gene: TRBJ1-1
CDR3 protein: CASTPRGGFPEAFF
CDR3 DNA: TGTGCCAGCACCCCAAGGGGGGGGTTCCCTGAAGCTTTCTTT

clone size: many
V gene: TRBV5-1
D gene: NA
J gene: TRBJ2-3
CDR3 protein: CASSYNGGGLGPDTQYF
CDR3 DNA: TGCGCCAGCAGCTACAATGGAGGGGGCCTGGGGCCAGATACGCAGTATTTT

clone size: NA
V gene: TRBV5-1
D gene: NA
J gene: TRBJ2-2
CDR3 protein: CASSTSGRNTGELFF
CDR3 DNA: TGCGCCAGCAGCACCTCGGGGCGCAACACCGGGGAGCTGTTTTTT

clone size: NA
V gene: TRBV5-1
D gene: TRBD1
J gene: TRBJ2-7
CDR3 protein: CASTPGQGAGQGDYEQYF
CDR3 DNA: TGCGCCAGCACTCCAGGACAGGGGGCGGGACAGGGAGACTACGAGCAGTACTTC